This T cell receptor beta chain appears in the sequencing data of a study of response to subunit inactivated influenza vaccine. This clonotype was counted only a few times. The antigen is unknown. Via MiXCR, TCRdb re-called the RT-PCR reads, giving one row per CDR3 protein. The sample records 490,000 or so distinct CDR3 sequences, approximately 7.6% being singletons. Study-wide results and limits: It was the authors' suggestion that each seasonal influenza vaccination recruits few new T cells.

There are 13 residues in the CDR3. Trimming removed 4 bases at V and 5 bases at J, with 9 bases between. CDR1 and CDR2 from the germline V gene are SGHDN and FVKESK. The material was PBMCs from blood, obtained less than 30 months after vaccination. V and J are TRBV14 and TRBJ2-4, with D tentatively TRBD1 or TRBD2 (5 bases each). This receptor was identified in a man aged 45-69 years who received an inactivated influenza vaccine. The DNA of the CDR3 is TGTGCCAGCAGCCCGGGGACCCAAAACATTCAGTACTTC. Translating gives CASSPGTQNIQYF.